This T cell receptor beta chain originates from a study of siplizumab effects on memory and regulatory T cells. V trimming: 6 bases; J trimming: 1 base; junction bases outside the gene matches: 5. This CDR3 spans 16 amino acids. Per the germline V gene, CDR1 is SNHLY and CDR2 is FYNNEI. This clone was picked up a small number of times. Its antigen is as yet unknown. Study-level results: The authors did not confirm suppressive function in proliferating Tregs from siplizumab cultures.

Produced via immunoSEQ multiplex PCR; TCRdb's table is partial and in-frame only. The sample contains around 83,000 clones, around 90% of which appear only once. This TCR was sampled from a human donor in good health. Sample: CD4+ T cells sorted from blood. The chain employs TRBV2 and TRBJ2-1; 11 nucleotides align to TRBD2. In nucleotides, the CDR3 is TGTGCCAGCAGAGAGGGACTAGCGGTTTCCTACAATGAGCAGTTCTTC. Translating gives CASREGLAVSYNEQFF.